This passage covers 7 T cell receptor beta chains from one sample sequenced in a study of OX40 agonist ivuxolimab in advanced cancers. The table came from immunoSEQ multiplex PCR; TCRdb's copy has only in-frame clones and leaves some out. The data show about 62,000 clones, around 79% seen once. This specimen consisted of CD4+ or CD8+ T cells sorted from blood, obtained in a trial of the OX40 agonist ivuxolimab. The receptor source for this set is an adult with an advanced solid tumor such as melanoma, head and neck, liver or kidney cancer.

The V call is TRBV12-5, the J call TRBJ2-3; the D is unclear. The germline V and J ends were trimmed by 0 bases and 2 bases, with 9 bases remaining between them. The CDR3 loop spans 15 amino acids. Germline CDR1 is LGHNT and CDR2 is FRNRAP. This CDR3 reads CASGLVNSLTDTQYF. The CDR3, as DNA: TGTGCTAGTGGTTTGGTAAACAGCCTCACAGATACGCAGTATTTT.

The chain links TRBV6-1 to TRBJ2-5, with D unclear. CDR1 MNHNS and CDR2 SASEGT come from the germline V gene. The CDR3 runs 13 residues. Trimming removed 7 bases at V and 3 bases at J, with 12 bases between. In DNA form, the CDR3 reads TGTGCCAGCACCTTGGGCCTAAAAGAGACCCAGTACTTC. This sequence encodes CASTLGLKETQYF.

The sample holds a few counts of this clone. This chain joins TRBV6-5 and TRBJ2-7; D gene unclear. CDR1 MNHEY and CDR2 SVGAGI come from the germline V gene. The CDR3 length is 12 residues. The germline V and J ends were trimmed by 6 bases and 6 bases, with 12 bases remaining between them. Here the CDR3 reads CASSPGQVEQYF. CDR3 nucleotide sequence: TGTGCCAGCAGCCCTGGGCAGGTCGAGCAGTACTTC.

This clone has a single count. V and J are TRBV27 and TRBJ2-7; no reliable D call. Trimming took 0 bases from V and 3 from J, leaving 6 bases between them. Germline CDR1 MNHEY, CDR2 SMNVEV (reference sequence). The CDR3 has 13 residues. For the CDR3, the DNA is TGTGCCAGCAGTTTATCCTCCGTCTACGAGCAGTACTTC. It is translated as CASSLSSVYEQYF.

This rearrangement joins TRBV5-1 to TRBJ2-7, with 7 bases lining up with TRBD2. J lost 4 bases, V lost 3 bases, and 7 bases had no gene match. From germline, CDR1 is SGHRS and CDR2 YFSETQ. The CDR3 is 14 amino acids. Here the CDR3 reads CASSSLGGVYEQYF. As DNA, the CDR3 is TGCGCCAGCAGCTCGCTGGGGGGGGTTTACGAGCAGTACTTC.

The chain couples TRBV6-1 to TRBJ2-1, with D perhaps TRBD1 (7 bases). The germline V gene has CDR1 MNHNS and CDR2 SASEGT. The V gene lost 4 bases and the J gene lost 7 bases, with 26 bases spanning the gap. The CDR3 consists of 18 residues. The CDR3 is CASSGAERVRGRMNEQFF. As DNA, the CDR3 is TGTGCCAGCAGTGGAGCCGAGCGGGTGAGGGGGCGTATGAATGAGCAGTTCTTC.

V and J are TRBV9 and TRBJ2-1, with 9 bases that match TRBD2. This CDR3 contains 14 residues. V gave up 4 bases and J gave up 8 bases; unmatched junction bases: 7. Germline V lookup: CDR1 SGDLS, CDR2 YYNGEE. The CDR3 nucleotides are TGTGCCAGCAGCCCTCACTGGACTAGCGATGAGCAGTTCTTC. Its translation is CASSPHWTSDEQFF.